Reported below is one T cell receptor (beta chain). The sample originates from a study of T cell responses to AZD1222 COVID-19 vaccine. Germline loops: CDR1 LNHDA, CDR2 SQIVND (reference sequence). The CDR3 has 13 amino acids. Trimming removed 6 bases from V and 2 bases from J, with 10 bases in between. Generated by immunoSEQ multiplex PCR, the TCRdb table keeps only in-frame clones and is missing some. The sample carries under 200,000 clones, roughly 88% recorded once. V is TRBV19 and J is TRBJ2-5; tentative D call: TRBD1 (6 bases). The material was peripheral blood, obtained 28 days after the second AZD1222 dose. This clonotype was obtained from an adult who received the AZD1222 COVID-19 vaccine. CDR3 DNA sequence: TGTGCCAGTAGACAGGGCGCTCAAGAGACCCAGTACTTC. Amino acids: CASRQGAQETQYF. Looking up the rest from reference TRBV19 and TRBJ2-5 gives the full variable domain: DGGITQSPKYLFRKEGQNVTLSCEQNLNHDAMYWYRQDPGQGLRLIYYSQIVNDFQKGDIAEGYSVSREKKESFPLTVTSAQKNPTAFYLCASRQGAQETQYFGPGTRLLVL.